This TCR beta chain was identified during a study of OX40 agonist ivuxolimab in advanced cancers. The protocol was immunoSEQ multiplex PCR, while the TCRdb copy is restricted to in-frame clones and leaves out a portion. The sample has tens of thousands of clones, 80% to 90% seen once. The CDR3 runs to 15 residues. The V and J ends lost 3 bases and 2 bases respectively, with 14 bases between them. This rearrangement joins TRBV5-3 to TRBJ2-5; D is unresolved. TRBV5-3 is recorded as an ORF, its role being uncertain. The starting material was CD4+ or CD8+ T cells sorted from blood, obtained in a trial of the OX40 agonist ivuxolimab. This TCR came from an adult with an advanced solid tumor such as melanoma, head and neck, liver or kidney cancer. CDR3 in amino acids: CARSSQARIQETQYF. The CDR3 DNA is TGTGCCAGAAGCTCCCAGGCGAGAATACAAGAGACCCAGTACTTC.